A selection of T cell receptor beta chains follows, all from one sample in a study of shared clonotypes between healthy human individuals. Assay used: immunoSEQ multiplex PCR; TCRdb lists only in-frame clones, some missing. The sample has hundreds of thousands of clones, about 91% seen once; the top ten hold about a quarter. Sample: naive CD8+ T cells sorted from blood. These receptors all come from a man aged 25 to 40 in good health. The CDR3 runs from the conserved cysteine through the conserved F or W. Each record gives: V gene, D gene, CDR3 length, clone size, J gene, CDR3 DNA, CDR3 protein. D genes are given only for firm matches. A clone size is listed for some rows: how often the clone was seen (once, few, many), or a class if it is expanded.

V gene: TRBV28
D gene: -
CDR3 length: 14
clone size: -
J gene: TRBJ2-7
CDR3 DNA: TGTGCCAGCAGTTTATACGCCAGTAAATACGAGCAGTACTTC
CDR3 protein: CASSLYASKYEQYF

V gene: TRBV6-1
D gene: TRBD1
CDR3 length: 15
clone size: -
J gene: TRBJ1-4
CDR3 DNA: TGTGCCAGCAGTGATAATTCAGGGGGGGGTGAAAAACTGTTTTTT
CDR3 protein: CASSDNSGGGEKLFF

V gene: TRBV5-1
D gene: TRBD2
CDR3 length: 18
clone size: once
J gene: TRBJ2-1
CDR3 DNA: TGCGCCAGCAGCTTCCAAAGCACCGGGACTAGCGGGGACAATGAGCAGTTCTTC
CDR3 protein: CASSFQSTGTSGDNEQFF

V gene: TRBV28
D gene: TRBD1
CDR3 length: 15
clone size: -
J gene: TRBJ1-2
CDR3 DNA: TGTGCCAGCCAACCCTGGGACAGCGGCCCAGATGGCTACACCTTC
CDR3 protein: CASQPWDSGPDGYTF

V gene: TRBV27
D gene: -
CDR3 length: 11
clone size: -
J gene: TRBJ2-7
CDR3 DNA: TGTGCCAGCAAATCCAAGTTCGAGCAGTACTTC
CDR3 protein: CASKSKFEQYF

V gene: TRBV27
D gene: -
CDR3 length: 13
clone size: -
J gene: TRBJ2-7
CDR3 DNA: TGTGCCAGCAGTTTGCCAGGGCGCTACGAGCAGTACTTC
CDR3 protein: CASSLPGRYEQYF

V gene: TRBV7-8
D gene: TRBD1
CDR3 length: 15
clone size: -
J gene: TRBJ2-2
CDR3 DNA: TGTGCCAGCAGCTCAGGGACAGGGGTGGCCGGGGAGCTGTTTTTT
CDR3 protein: CASSSGTGVAGELFF

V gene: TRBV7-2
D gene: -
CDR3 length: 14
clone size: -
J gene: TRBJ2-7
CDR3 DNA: TGTGCCAGCAGCTCGCCTATTGCTTCCGCGCTGCAGTACTTC
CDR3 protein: CASSSPIASALQYF

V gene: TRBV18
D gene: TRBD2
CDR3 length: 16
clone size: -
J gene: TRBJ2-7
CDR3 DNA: TGTGCCAGCTCACCAACTAGCGGGAGATCATTTCCCGAGCAGTACTTC
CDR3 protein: CASSPTSGRSFPEQYF

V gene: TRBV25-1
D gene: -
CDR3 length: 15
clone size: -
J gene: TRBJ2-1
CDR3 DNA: TGTGCCAGCAGCTCATCGCGACTTTGGAAAGGTGAGCAGTTCTTC
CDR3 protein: CASSSSRLWKGEQFF

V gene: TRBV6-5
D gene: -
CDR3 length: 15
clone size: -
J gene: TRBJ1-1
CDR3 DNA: TGTGCCAGCAGTTACTCGACAGGATCGAACACTGAAGCTTTCTTT
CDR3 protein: CASSYSTGSNTEAFF

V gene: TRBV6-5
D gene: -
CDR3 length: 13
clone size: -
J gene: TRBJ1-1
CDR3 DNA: TGTGCCAGCACCTCATACAGGGATACTGAAGCTTTCTTT
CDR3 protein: CASTSYRDTEAFF

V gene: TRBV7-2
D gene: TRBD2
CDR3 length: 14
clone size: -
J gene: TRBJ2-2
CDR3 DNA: TGTGCCAGCAGCTTAGGGGAGGGGCCCGGGGAGCTGTTTTTT
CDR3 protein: CASSLGEGPGELFF

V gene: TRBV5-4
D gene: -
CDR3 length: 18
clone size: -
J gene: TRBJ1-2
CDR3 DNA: TGTGCCAGCAGCCCCGATTACTATAGGGACTCCGCGAGGGATGGCTACACCTTC
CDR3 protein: CASSPDYYRDSARDGYTF

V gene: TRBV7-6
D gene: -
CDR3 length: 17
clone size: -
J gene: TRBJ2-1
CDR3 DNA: TGTGCCAGCAGCTTTGACCCCGGGCTTAGCTCCTACAATGAGCAGTTCTTC
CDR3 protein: CASSFDPGLSSYNEQFF

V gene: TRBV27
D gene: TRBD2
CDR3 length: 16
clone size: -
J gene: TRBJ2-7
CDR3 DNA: TGTGCCAGCAGTTTATGGAGCGGGGGGTCGGGCGTCGAGCAGTACTTC
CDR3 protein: CASSLWSGGSGVEQYF

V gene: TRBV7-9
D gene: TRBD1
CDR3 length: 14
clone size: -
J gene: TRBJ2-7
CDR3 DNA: TGTGCCAGCAGCTTAGACAGGGGGAGCTACGAGCAGTACTTC
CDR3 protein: CASSLDRGSYEQYF

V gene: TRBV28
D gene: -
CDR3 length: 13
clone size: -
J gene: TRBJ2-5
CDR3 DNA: TGTGCCAGCAGTGGTAGAGGGGGAGAGACCCAGTACTTC
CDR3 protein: CASSGRGGETQYF

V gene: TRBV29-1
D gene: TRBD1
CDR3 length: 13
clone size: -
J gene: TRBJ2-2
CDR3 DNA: TGCAGCATCGGGACAGGGGAATGGGGGGAGCTGTTTTTT
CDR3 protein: CSIGTGEWGELFF

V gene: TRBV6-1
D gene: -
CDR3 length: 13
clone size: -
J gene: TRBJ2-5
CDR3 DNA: TGTGCCAGCAGTCCCGACAGGACTAAGACCCAGTACTTC
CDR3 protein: CASSPDRTKTQYF

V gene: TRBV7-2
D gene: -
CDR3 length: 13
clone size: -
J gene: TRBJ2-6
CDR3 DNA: TGTGCCAGCAGCTCCTCCGTGTACAACGTCCTGACTTTC
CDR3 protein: CASSSSVYNVLTF

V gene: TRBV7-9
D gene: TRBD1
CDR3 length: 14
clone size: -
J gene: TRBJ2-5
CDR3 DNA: TGTGCCAGCGGCGGACAGGGATACCAAGAGACCCAGTACTTC
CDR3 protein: CASGGQGYQETQYF

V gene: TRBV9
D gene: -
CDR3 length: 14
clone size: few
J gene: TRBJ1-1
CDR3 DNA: TGTGCCAGCAGCGTAGCTGGGGCGAACACTGAAGCTTTCTTT
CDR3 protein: CASSVAGANTEAFF

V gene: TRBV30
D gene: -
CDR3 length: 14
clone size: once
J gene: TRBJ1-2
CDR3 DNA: TGTGCCTGGAGTGTAGTAGGAGTTAACTATGGCTACACCTTC
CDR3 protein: CAWSVVGVNYGYTF

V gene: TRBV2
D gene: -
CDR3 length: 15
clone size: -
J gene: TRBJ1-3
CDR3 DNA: TGTGCCAGCAGTAGCCTGGGGGATTACGGAAACACCATATATTTT
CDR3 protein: CASSSLGDYGNTIYF

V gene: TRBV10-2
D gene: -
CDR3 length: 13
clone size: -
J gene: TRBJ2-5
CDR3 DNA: TGCGCCAGCAGTGAAGGGGGGCGGGAGACCCAGTACTTC
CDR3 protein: CASSEGGRETQYF

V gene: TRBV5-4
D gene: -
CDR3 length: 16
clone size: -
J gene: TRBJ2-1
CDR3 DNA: TGTGCCAGCAGGGGCGGGGGCCTAGCCGGACTAAATGAGCAGTTCTTC
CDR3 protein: CASRGGGLAGLNEQFF

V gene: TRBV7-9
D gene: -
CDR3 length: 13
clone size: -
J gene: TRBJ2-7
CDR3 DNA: TGTGCCAGCAGCTCCCGGGCCGCCTACGAGCAGTACTTC
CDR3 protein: CASSSRAAYEQYF

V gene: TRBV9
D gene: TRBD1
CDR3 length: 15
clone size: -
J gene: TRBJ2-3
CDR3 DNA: TGTGCCAGCAGCCCTCAGGGGGCTATTACAGATACGCAGTATTTT
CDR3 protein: CASSPQGAITDTQYF

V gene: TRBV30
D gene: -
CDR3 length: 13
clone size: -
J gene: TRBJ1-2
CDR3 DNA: TGTGCCTGGAGAGGAAAGAGGGTGGTATGCTACACCTTC
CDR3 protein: CAWRGKRVVCYTF

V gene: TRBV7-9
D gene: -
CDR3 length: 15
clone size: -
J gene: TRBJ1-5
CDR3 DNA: TGTGCCAGCAGCGGGGATGGACCGGACAATCAGCCCCAGCATTTT
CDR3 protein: CASSGDGPDNQPQHF

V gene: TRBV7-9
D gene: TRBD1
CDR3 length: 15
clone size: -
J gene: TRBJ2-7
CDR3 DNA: TGTGCCAGCAGCTATCCCCGACAGGGGGCTTACGAGCAGTACTTC
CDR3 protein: CASSYPRQGAYEQYF

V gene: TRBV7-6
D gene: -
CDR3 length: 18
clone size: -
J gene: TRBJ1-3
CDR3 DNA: TGTGCCAGCAGCTTAGACGGGGTCCCACCCGTGAGGGGAAACACCATATATTTT
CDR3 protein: CASSLDGVPPVRGNTIYF

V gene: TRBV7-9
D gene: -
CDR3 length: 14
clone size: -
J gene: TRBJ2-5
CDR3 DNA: TGTGCCAGCAGCCAACCCACTGGGGAAGAGACCCAGTACTTC
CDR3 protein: CASSQPTGEETQYF

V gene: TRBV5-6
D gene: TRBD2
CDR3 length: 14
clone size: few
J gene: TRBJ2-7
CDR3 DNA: TGTGCCAGCAGTCCCGGGACTAGAGCCTACGAGCAGTACTTC
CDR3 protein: CASSPGTRAYEQYF

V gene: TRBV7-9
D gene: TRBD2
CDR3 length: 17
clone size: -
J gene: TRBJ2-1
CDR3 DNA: TGTGCCAGCAGCTTACTGTTAGCGGGAGGGCCGTATGATGAGCAGTTCTTC
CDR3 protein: CASSLLLAGGPYDEQFF

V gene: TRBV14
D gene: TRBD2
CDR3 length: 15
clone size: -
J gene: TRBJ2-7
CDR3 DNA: TGTGCCAGCAGCCCACTAGGAGTGACTAGCGGCGAGCAGTACTTC
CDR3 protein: CASSPLGVTSGEQYF

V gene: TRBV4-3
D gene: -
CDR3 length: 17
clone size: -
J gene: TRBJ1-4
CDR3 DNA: TGCGCCAGCAGCCAAGACGGACAGCTTGCAACTAATGAAAAACTGTTTTTT
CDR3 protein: CASSQDGQLATNEKLFF

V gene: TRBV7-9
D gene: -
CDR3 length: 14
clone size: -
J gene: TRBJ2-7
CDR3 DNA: TGTGCCAGCAGCACCGGACTACGAACCTACGAGCAGTACTTC
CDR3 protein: CASSTGLRTYEQYF

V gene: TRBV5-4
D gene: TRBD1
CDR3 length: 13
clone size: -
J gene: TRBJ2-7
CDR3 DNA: TGTGCCTACGCCGGGACAGGGGTCTACGAGCAGTACTTC
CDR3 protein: CAYAGTGVYEQYF

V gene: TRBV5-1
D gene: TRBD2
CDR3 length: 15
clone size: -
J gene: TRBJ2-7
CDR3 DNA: TGCGCCAGCAGCTTGGCCGGGGGGGCGAACTACGAGCAGTACTTC
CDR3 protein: CASSLAGGANYEQYF

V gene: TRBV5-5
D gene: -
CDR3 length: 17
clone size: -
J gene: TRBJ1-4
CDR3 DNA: TGTGCCAGCAGCTTGGTCGACGCCGGAGCAACTAATGAAAAACTGTTTTTT
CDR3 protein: CASSLVDAGATNEKLFF

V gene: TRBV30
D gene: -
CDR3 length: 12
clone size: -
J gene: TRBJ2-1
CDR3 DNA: TGTGCCTGGAGCGTTGGGGACAATGAGCAGTTCTTC
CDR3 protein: CAWSVGDNEQFF

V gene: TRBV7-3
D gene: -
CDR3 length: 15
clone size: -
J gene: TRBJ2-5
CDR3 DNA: TGTGCCAGCAGCGGGCGGGTGGGAGACCAAGAGACCCAGTACTTC
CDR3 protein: CASSGRVGDQETQYF